This T cell receptor beta chain was sequenced during a study of blood T cell repertoires in COVID-19. With V trimmed by 3 bases and J by 6 bases, 2 bases remained unmatched. Per germline, CDR1 WNHNN and CDR2 SYGVQD (reference sequence). The CDR3 loop spans 13 amino acids. Sequenced by immunoSEQ multiplex PCR; TCRdb stores in-frame clones only, minus some. The table lists about 270,000 clones, approximately 88% of them singletons. J is TRBJ2-5 and V is TRBV10-1; the match to TRBD1 covers 9 bases. The source is a woman aged 40 to 50 with acute COVID-19. The sample consisted of PBMCs or T cells enriched from blood (not recorded which). This chain's CDR3 is CASSEGTGKTQYF. The CDR3 bases are TGCGCCAGCAGTGAAGGGACAGGGAAGACCCAGTACTTC.